One sample yielded the 17 T cell receptor beta chains listed below, sequenced in a study of blood T cells in healthy people across ages. A second PCR of about 7 to 12 cycles used a sample-barcoded 5' primer and a J-beta primer mix. TCRdb reanalysed the 5' RACE reads using MiXCR and keeps one entry per CDR3 protein. The sample has roughly 2 million distinct CDR3 sequences, 49% seen once; the top ten hold roughly 2.1%. Sequences were obtained from blood. The receptors were gathered from a woman in her 40s in good health.

The V gene is TRBV2, the J gene TRBJ1-2; TRBD1 might be the D (5 bases). CDR1 and CDR2 from the germline V gene are SNHLY and FYNNEI. This CDR3 contains 13 residues. V shed 3 bases and J shed 8 bases, with 13 bases lying between them. The CDR3 coding sequence is TGTGCCAGCAGTGAGTCGAGATCAGGGGGCTACACCTTC. Protein: CASSESRSGGYTF.

The gene calls are TRBV6-2 or TRBV6-3 and TRBJ2-5; D is perhaps TRBD2 (7 bases). The CDR3 is 16 amino acids. Trimming stripped 7 bases from V and 11 bases from J, with 29 bases between. Per germline, CDR1 MNHEY and CDR2 SVGEGT. CDR3 DNA: TGTGCCAGCACCCCCGCAGGGTGGGGGGGCCGCGATGAGCAGTACTTC. It specifies CASTPAGWGGRDEQYF.

The V and J genes are TRBV20-1 and TRBJ1-6; weak D call: TRBD1 (6 bases). The germline V gene encodes CDR1 DFQATT and CDR2 SNEGSKA (reference sequence). Trimming took 6 bases from V and 8 from J, leaving 17 bases between them. CDR3 size: 14 residues. For the CDR3, the DNA is TGCAGTGCGAAACCACAGGGTATGGATTCACCCCTCCACTTT. It is translated as CSAKPQGMDSPLHF.

The V gene is TRBV29-1, the J gene TRBJ1-2, with 8 nucleotides matching TRBD1. This CDR3 comprises 11 residues. V lost 7 bases and J lost 7; bases outside the gene matches: 5. Germline V CDR1 and CDR2: SQVTM, ANQGSEA. CDR3 region: CSASTGAGYTF. Here the CDR3 DNA reads TGCAGCGCATCGACAGGGGCTGGCTACACCTTC.

The rearrangement links TRBV29-1 to TRBJ2-5, with 10 positions matching TRBD2. CDR3 length: 12 residues. From germline, CDR1 is SQVTM and CDR2 ANQGSEA. V gave up 7 bases and J gave up 9 bases; unmatched junction bases: 8. The CDR3 reads CSGGGTSEAQYF. CDR3 sequence (DNA): TGCAGCGGGGGGGGGACTAGCGAGGCCCAGTACTTC.

J is TRBJ2-5 and V is TRBV3-1; the match to TRBD2 covers 7 bases. Losses at the gene ends were 1 base for V and 4 bases for J; bases not matched to a gene: 6. The CDR3 is made up of 15 amino acids. The germline CDR1 and CDR2 sequences are LGHDT and YNNKEL (reference sequence). The CDR3: CASSQVPAGRETQYF. In DNA form, the CDR3 reads TGTGCCAGCAGCCAAGTCCCAGCGGGGCGAGAGACCCAGTACTTC.

V gene TRBV4-3 combines with J gene TRBJ1-2, with 9 bases fitting TRBD1. The CDR3 covers 15 residues. With V trimmed by 3 bases and J by 0 bases, 2 bases remained unmatched. Germline loops: CDR1 LGHNA, CDR2 YSLEER. The CDR3 here is CASSQRTGANYGYTF. In nucleotides, the CDR3 is TGCGCCAGCAGCCAGCGGACAGGGGCTAACTATGGCTACACCTTC.

This clonotype was seen a handful of times. The CDR3 spells CASSLRGLAGSNEQFF. As DNA, the CDR3 is TGTGCCAGCAGCTTAAGAGGACTAGCGGGATCGAATGAGCAGTTCTTC. The J gene is TRBJ2-1, the V gene TRBV7-9; 12 nucleotides match TRBD2. Trimming took 2 bases from V and 7 from J; bases not matched to a gene: 6. Germline V gene data show CDR1 as SEHNR and CDR2 as FQNEAQ (reference sequence). The length of the CDR3 is 16 residues.

To note about this clonotype: At one end, the junction sequence differs from germline, possibly due to a read error. The rearrangement joins TRBV27 to TRBJ1-2; D gene unclear. The V gene's germline CDR1 is MNHEY and CDR2 SMNVEV (reference sequence). The CDR3 consists of 10 residues. CDR3 protein: CACRLFCYTF. The CDR3 DNA follows: TGTGCCTGCAGACTATTCTGCTACACCTTC.

The CDR3 DNA reads as TGTGCCAGCAGTTTATATACAGGGGGGGCTACAGATACGCAGTATTTT. Its translation is CASSLYTGGATDTQYF. The chain uses TRBV27 and TRBJ2-3, with D maybe TRBD1 (8 bases). Germline V CDR1 and CDR2: MNHEY, SMNVEV (reference sequence). The length of the CDR3 is 16 residues. The ends were cut back, 1 base at V and 3 bases at J, with 14 bases in the middle.

Only a few counts were recorded for this clonotype. The V and J genes are TRBV14 and TRBJ2-4, with TRBD1 matching 8 bases. The last part of the DNA fits TRBJ2-7 better; the J call may be wrong. In germline, CDR1 is SGHDN, CDR2 FVKESK. The CDR3 has 16 residues. For the CDR3, the DNA is TGTGCCAGCAGCCAGAACACGGACAGGGAATTCTACGAGCAGTACTTC. Protein product: CASSQNTDREFYEQYF.

This chain joins TRBV3-1 and TRBJ2-5; the match to TRBD1 covers 9 bases. J was trimmed by 1 base and V by 6 bases; bases with no gene match: 6. CDR1 LGHDT and CDR2 YNNKEL come from the germline V gene (reference sequence). This CDR3 comprises 15 residues. The CDR3 region has the DNA TGTGCCAGCAGGACAGGGGGATCGCCCCAAGAGACCCAGTACTTC. It yields the protein CASRTGGSPQETQYF.

This clonotype was counted a few times. J is TRBJ2-5 and V is TRBV27; 9 bases map to TRBD1. Matching the DNA end better, TRBJ2-7 makes the J call doubtful. This CDR3 spans 14 amino acids. CDR1 is MNHEY and CDR2 is SMNVEV in the germline V gene (reference sequence). CDR3 in DNA: TGTGCCAGCAGTACCTCTACAGGGGGCCACGAGCAGTACTTC. It encodes CASSTSTGGHEQYF.

The chain is built from TRBV27 and TRBJ2-7, with D possibly being TRBD1 or TRBD2 (6 bases each). The CDR3 is 15 residues long. Germline assignment: CDR1 MNHEY and CDR2 SMNVEV (reference sequence). Between the trimmed V and J ends, which lost 3 bases and 3 bases, there was a span of 15 bases. The CDR3 reads CASSFLTGGFYEQYF. The CDR3 bases are TGTGCCAGCAGTTTCCTGACAGGAGGGTTCTACGAGCAGTACTTC.

The chain links TRBV20-1 to TRBJ2-3; possibly TRBD1 or TRBD2 for D (6 bases each). This CDR3 has 14 residues. V lost 5 bases and J 1 base, leaving 13 bases between the germline ends. Per germline, CDR1 DFQATT and CDR2 SNEGSKA (reference sequence). As DNA, the CDR3 is TGCAGTGCTCCCGGAAGGGGGGGCACAGATACGCAGTATTTT. This sequence encodes CSAPGRGGTDTQYF.

This clonotype was seen a handful of times. The J gene is TRBJ2-1, the V gene TRBV5-1; no clear D. Germline loops: CDR1 SGHRS, CDR2 YFSETQ. Trimming took 0 bases from V and 0 from J, leaving 7 bases between them. The length of the CDR3 is 15 residues. The CDR3 is CASSLVGNSYNEQFF. CDR3 DNA: TGCGCCAGCAGCTTGGTGGGCAACTCCTACAATGAGCAGTTCTTC.

This clonotype was observed a handful of times. The J gene is TRBJ2-7, the V gene TRBV20-1; no clear D gene. Looked up from germline, CDR1 is DFQATT and CDR2 is SNEGSKA (reference sequence). Trimming removed 0 bases at V and 2 bases at J, with 11 bases between. This CDR3 has 14 amino acids. The chain's CDR3 is CSARETTSPYEQYF. DNA for the CDR3: TGCAGTGCTAGAGAAACGACGAGTCCCTACGAGCAGTACTTC.